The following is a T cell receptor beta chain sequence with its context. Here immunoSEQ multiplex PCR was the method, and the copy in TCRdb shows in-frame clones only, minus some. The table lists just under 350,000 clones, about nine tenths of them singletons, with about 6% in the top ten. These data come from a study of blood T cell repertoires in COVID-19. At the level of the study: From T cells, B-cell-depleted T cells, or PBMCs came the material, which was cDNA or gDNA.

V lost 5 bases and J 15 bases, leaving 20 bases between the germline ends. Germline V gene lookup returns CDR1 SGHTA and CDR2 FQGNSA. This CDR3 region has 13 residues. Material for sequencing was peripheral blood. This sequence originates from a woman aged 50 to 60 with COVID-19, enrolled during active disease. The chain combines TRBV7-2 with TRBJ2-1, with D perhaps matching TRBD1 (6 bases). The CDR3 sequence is CASSPRGTSGRFF. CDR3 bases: TGTGCCAGCAGCCCCAGGGGCACTTCGGGGAGGTTCTTC. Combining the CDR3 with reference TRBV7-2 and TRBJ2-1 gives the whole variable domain GAGVSQSPSNKVTEKGKDVELRCDPISGHTALYWYRQSLGQGLEFLIYFQGNSAPDKSGLPSDRFSAERTGGSVSTLTIQRTQQEDSAVYLCASSPRGTSGRFFGPGTRLTVL.